The 22 T cell receptor beta chains below were found in one sample sequenced in a study of CD8 T cells in Susac syndrome. An input of about 0.5 to 1 ug of RNA was subjected to reverse transcription using random hexamers. TCRdb recomputed calls from the immunoSEQ multiplex PCR reads with MiXCR, one row per CDR3 protein. The sample includes over 300,000 distinct CDR3 sequences, about 90% seen only once; the top ten take over 0.05%. Sequencing used CD4+ T cells from PBMCs. The receptor set was obtained from a human donor with multiple sclerosis.

The chain is built from TRBV12-3 or TRBV12-4 and TRBJ2-1; 7 nucleotides line up with TRBD2. The CDR3 is made up of 18 amino acids. Trimming took 4 bases from V and 0 from J; bases not matched to a gene: 12. CDR3 residues: CASSSTGTTTSSYNEQFF. The CDR3 bases are TGTGCCAGCAGTTCAACCGGGACTACCACCAGCTCCTACAATGAGCAGTTCTTC.

This chain joins TRBV18 and TRBJ2-5; D not certain. There are 16 residues in the CDR3. V was shortened by 0 bases and J by 3 bases, with 14 bases between the two germline ends. CDR1 KGHSH and CDR2 LQKENI come from the germline V gene. As DNA, the CDR3 is TGTGCCAGCTCACCACCGTGGTTAGGCTTCGAAGAGACCCAGTACTTC. Translated: CASSPPWLGFEETQYF.

This rearrangement joins TRBV20-1 to TRBJ2-1; D unresolved. The CDR3 has 13 amino acids. V was pared by 0 bases and J by 9 bases, with 12 bases between. The germline gives CDR1 DFQATT, CDR2 SNEGSKA (reference sequence). The CDR3 loop reads CSARDPAVGEQFF. Written as DNA, the CDR3 is TGCAGTGCTAGAGATCCAGCTGTAGGTGAGCAGTTCTTC.

The V call is TRBV2, the J call TRBJ1-2; D possibly corresponds to TRBD1 (5 bases). Trimming left V 0 bases short and J 2 bases short, with 7 bases between. The CDR3 sequence is 14 residues long. Germline V lookup: CDR1 SNHLY, CDR2 FYNNEI. CDR3 protein: CASSEARGNYGYTF. The CDR3 DNA reads TGTGCCAGCAGTGAAGCGCGGGGGAACTATGGCTACACCTTC.

J is TRBJ2-6 and V is TRBV7-9; D is undetermined. V shed 8 bases and J shed 0 bases, with 8 bases lying between them. The length of the CDR3 is 14 residues. CDR1 and CDR2 (germline): SEHNR, FQNEAQ (reference sequence). The CDR3 DNA follows: TGTGCCAGCCAAGTCGGCTCTGGGGCCAACGTCCTGACTTTC. Translated: CASQVGSGANVLTF. Using reference TRBV7-9 and TRBJ2-6 for the parts outside the CDR3, the full variable domain is DTGVSQNPRHKITKRGQNVTFRCDPISEHNRLYWYRQTLGQGPEFLTYFQNEAQLEKSRLLSDRFSAERPKGSFSTLEIQRTEQGDSAMYLCASQVGSGANVLTFGAGSRLTVL.

The chain employs TRBV10-3 and TRBJ2-7, with TRBD2 as a possible D gene (5 bases). V lost 2 bases and J lost 3, with 20 bases in between. Germline V lookup: CDR1 ENHRY, CDR2 SYGVKD. The CDR3 has 17 residues. The chain's CDR3 is CAISEPMGTDAGYEQYF. The CDR3 coding sequence is TGTGCCATCAGTGAGCCGATGGGAACTGACGCGGGCTACGAGCAGTACTTC.

The V and J genes are TRBV20-1 and TRBJ2-4; 8 bases are shared with TRBD2. With 2 bases clipped from V and 4 bases from J, the junction kept 7 bases outside the gene matches. Per germline, CDR1 DFQATT and CDR2 SNEGSKA (reference sequence). The CDR3 is made up of 15 amino acids. The CDR3 coding sequence is TGCAGTGCTAGAATAGCGGGGCAACGAAAAAACATTCAGTACTTC. Translation: CSARIAGQRKNIQYF.

CDR3 loop: CATMGQGRNYGYTF. The CDR3 DNA is TGTGCCACAATGGGACAGGGGAGGAACTATGGCTACACCTTC. The gene calls are TRBV19 and TRBJ1-2; 10 bases align to TRBD1. Unmatched junction bases numbered 7, after V lost 10 bases and J lost 2 bases. This CDR3 comprises 14 residues. Germline V gives CDR1 LNHDA, CDR2 SQIVND (reference sequence).

V usage is TRBV7-2 and J usage is TRBJ2-6; D gene ambiguous. The V gene lost 3 bases and the J gene lost 2 bases, with 5 bases spanning the gap. CDR1 is SGHTA, CDR2 FQGNSA, per germline. This CDR3 comprises 14 residues. Written as DNA, the CDR3 is TGTGCCAGCAGCTTCGAGGCTGGGGCCAACGTCCTGACTTTC. Its protein product is CASSFEAGANVLTF.

The chain joins TRBV12-3 or TRBV12-4 to TRBJ1-2, with a possible D match to TRBD1 (6 bases). The CDR3 contains 13 residues. Trimming pared 5 bases from V and 6 bases from J, leaving 13 bases between. The CDR3, as DNA: TGTGCCAGCAGTCGAGACAGGAGAAATGGCTACACCTTC. Translated: CASSRDRRNGYTF.

The chain has TRBV5-1 and TRBJ2-1, with 13 bases identical to TRBD2. Germline V lookup: CDR1 SGHRS, CDR2 YFSETQ. The CDR3 covers 17 residues. Trimming took 3 bases from V and 6 from J; bases not matched to a gene: 9. The CDR3 loop reads CASSWGLGTSGINEQFF. For the CDR3, the DNA is TGCGCCAGCAGCTGGGGACTTGGGACTAGCGGGATCAATGAGCAGTTCTTC.

The gene calls are TRBV6-5 and TRBJ2-1, with D unresolved. The V and J ends lost 0 bases and 4 bases respectively, with 16 bases between them. This CDR3 is 17 amino acids long. CDR1 is MNHEY and CDR2 is SVGAGI in the germline V gene. The CDR3 DNA reads TGTGCCAGCAGTTACTCCCACCTCGCCCACGGGTACAATGAGCAGTTCTTC. The encoded protein is CASSYSHLAHGYNEQFF.

The gene calls are TRBV2 and TRBJ1-5; D is unresolved. V was shortened by 8 bases and J by 2 bases, with 13 bases between the two germline ends. Germline values: CDR1 SNHLY, CDR2 FYNNEI. The CDR3 has 14 residues. The CDR3 nucleotides are TGTGCCAGCGTTTACGCCGAGGGCAATCAGCCCCAGCATTTT. Encoded protein: CASVYAEGNQPQHF.

The chain has TRBV19 and TRBJ2-2, with no clear D. V dropped 6 bases and J dropped 1 base, with 18 bases sitting between them. The V gene's germline CDR1 is LNHDA and CDR2 SQIVND (reference sequence). This CDR3 has 17 residues. The CDR3 bases are TGTGCCAGTAGACTCGCTTTGAGGTTCAAGAACACCGGGGAGCTGTTTTTT. It is translated as CASRLALRFKNTGELFF.

The V and J genes are TRBV6-2 or TRBV6-3 and TRBJ2-3; D may be TRBD1 (6 bases). CDR3 size: 18 residues. V was clipped by 5 bases and J by 1 base, with 22 bases between them. Germline assignment: CDR1 MNHEY and CDR2 SVGEGT. CDR3 region: CASSTPLGAGEGTDTQYF. CDR3 DNA sequence: TGTGCCAGCAGTACCCCATTAGGGGCAGGGGAAGGCACAGATACGCAGTATTTT.

The rearrangement joins TRBV7-2 to TRBJ2-4; a possible D gene is TRBD1 (6 bases). The ends were cut back, 5 bases at V and 2 bases at J, with 13 bases in the middle. The CDR3 runs 15 residues. CDR1 and CDR2 (germline): SGHTA, FQGNSA. The CDR3 loop reads CASSPGQTTKNIQYF. Written as DNA, the CDR3 is TGTGCCAGCAGCCCCGGACAGACCACCAAAAACATTCAGTACTTC.

This chain uses TRBV20-1 with TRBJ2-3; 11 bases are shared with TRBD2. Per the germline V gene, CDR1 is DFQATT and CDR2 is SNEGSKA (reference sequence). The J segment lost 6 bases and the V segment lost 3 bases, leaving 5 bases of the junction unmatched. CDR3 size: 14 residues. For the CDR3, the DNA is TGCAGTGCTAGTATTAGCGGGAGGGCCGATACGCAGTATTTT. This encodes CSASISGRADTQYF.

This chain connects TRBV30 to TRBJ2-3, with D possibly TRBD2 on 5 matching bases. Germline V gene lookup returns CDR1 GTSNPN and CDR2 SVGIG (reference sequence). V was pared by 3 bases and J by 4 bases, with 5 bases between. The CDR3 spans 11 residues. The CDR3 spells CAWRGADTQYF. Here the CDR3 DNA reads TGTGCCTGGAGGGGAGCAGATACGCAGTATTTT.

The chain combines TRBV6-1 with TRBJ2-7, with 7 bases aligning to TRBD1. CDR3 size: 15 residues. CDR1 is MNHNS and CDR2 is SASEGT in the germline V gene. The junction had 13 bases not matched to a gene; V was cut back by 8 bases and J by 3 bases. The CDR3 loop reads CASWAKGATGYEQYF. CDR3 nucleotides: TGTGCCAGCTGGGCCAAGGGGGCCACCGGCTACGAGCAGTACTTC.

This rearrangement joins TRBV14 to TRBJ2-3, with D perhaps matching TRBD2 (5 bases). CDR3 size: 16 residues. Between the trimmed V and J ends, which lost 4 bases and 1 base, there was a span of 15 bases. Germline values: CDR1 SGHDN, CDR2 FVKESK. CDR3 sequence: CASSRGLGTRTDTQYF. The CDR3 DNA sequence: TGTGCCAGCAGCCGAGGACTTGGAACCCGCACAGATACGCAGTATTTT.

This clonotype was seen just once. This chain uses TRBV6-1 with TRBJ1-2; 9 bases align to TRBD1. Germline V gene data show CDR1 as MNHNS and CDR2 as SASEGT. The V gene end was trimmed by 2 bases and the J gene end by 4 bases; junction bases not matched to a gene: 11. CDR3 length equals 17 residues. CDR3: CASSERRGTGLRYGYTF. CDR3 in DNA: TGTGCCAGCAGTGAACGGAGGGGGACAGGGCTCCGCTATGGCTACACCTTC.

The rearrangement uses TRBV18 and TRBJ2-1; D possibly corresponds to TRBD1 (7 bases). Germline V lookup: CDR1 KGHSH, CDR2 LQKENI. Between the trimmed V and J ends, which lost 6 bases and 2 bases, there was a span of 14 bases. The CDR3 consists of 15 residues. CDR3 loop: CASSSGGTAYNEQFF. The CDR3 DNA is TGTGCCAGCTCCTCTGGAGGGACAGCCTACAATGAGCAGTTCTTC.